This T cell receptor beta chain is from a study of cytomegalovirus exposure and HLA in healthy donors. Study details: According to later analysis, the same platform produced the 110 or so validation and around 730 first-cohort repertoires.

Using immunoSEQ multiplex PCR, the repertoire was profiled, and TCRdb retains in-frame clones only, with some absent. Altogether about 150,000 clones are present, 86% being singletons, with the ten largest covering 2.1%. As for this clone: Its antigen remains unidentified.

The CDR3 totals 11 residues. V lost 4 bases and J lost 3, with 6 bases in between. CDR1 is SQVTM, CDR2 ANQGSEA, per germline. General study points: A list of about 180 TCR beta chains associated with cytomegalovirus was given. A few CMV-associated chains proved CMV antigen-specific in vitro. Most TCR sequences proved rare, with some public TCRs found in many donors.

The V and J genes are TRBV29-1 and TRBJ1-2; weak D call: TRBD1 (5 bases). This receptor was obtained from a human donor in good health. Sequencing used PBMCs. In nucleotides, the CDR3 is TGCAGCGTTGTGACAGACTATGGCTACACCTTC. Its protein is CSVVTDYGYTF.